This T cell receptor (beta chain) stems from a study of PD-L1 blockade in urothelial cancer. J lost 3 bases, V lost 2 bases, and 5 bases had no gene match. Per the germline V gene, CDR1 is MNHEY and CDR2 is SVGAGI. This CDR3 is 15 amino acids long. Time point described: pretreatment peripheral blood. The study's findings and limits: Durable benefit accompanied greater 3-week expansion of tumor-associated blood clones.

Assay: immunoSEQ multiplex PCR; the TCRdb copy retains only in-frame clones and omits some. Of tens of thousands of clones listed, about four fifths are singletons. This clone was seen a single time. Its specificity is not known. Material: PBMCs, obtained around atezolizumab (anti-PD-L1) treatment. The TCR comes from a woman between 70 and 85 years old with urothelial cancer. The chain uses TRBV6-5 and TRBJ2-7; 9 nucleotides match TRBD1. DNA for the CDR3: TGTGCCAGCAGTTACAGAGACAGGGGGGGCTACGAGCAGTACTTC. This translates into CASSYRDRGGYEQYF.